The T cell receptor beta chain described here comes from a study of neoadjuvant anti-PD-1 for oral cavity cancer. As for the study in general: Around day 43, patients without progression received a fourth nivolumab dose before surgery.

A few counts support this clone. Germline CDR1 reads SGHNT; CDR2 reads YYREEE (reference sequence). The V end was cut by 1 base, the J end by 4 bases, with 11 bases between. This CDR3 comprises 15 residues. Time point given: after neoadjuvant nivolumab, at surgical resection. Patients were newly diagnosed with stage II-IVA oral cavity squamous cell carcinoma without prior systemic or radiation treatment. Measured with immunoSEQ multiplex PCR; TCRdb has only the in-frame clones, and not every one. The table records about 14,000 clones, about three quarters of them present only once. This clonotype was obtained from a person between 40 and 79 years old with oral cavity squamous cell carcinoma. The chain couples TRBV5-4 to TRBJ1-4, with D unclear. This specimen consisted of PBMCs, obtained after nivolumab (anti-PD-1) treatment. As DNA, the CDR3 is TGTGCCAGCAGCTTGCGTGGGCGGGATAATGAAAAACTGTTTTTT. Amino acid sequence: CASSLRGRDNEKLFF.